This entry lists 7 T cell receptor beta chains sequenced from one sample in a study of cytomegalovirus exposure and HLA in healthy donors. The primer mix had 60 Vbeta and 13 Jbeta primers. The repertoire was sequenced with immunoSEQ multiplex PCR; TCRdb's copy has only in-frame clones and lacks some. The sample shows under 150,000 clones, 70% to 90% of them seen only once. Material: PBMCs. The receptors derive from a woman between 35 and 50 years old in good health and CMV-seropositive.

This rearrangement joins TRBV19 to TRBJ2-7; a weak D match, TRBD2 (5 bases). The V and J ends lost 6 bases and 2 bases respectively, with 14 bases between them. This CDR3 has 14 amino acids. Germline-derived CDR1 and CDR2 are LNHDA and SQIVND (reference sequence). The CDR3 loop is CASSSERNPYEQYF. As DNA, the CDR3 is TGTGCCAGTAGCAGCGAGCGGAACCCCTACGAGCAGTACTTC.

The chain combines TRBV28 with TRBJ1-2, with D perhaps TRBD1 (6 bases). Germline V CDR1 and CDR2: MDHEN, SYDVKM. The V end lost 4 bases, the J end lost 6 bases, and 21 bases lay between the germline ends. CDR3 length: 16 amino acids. In DNA, the CDR3 is TGTGCCAGCAGTTCGACAACAGGGTGGGGAAGAGATGGCTACACCTTC. This gives the protein CASSSTTGWGRDGYTF.

The chain combines TRBV2 with TRBJ1-1; D ambiguous. V lost 7 bases and J 1 base, leaving 10 bases between the germline ends. The CDR3 is 13 amino acids. CDR1 is SNHLY and CDR2 is FYNNEI in the germline V gene. The CDR3 protein is CASTREANTEAFF. The CDR3 DNA is TGTGCCAGCACAAGAGAGGCGAACACTGAAGCTTTCTTT.

The chain combines TRBV28 with TRBJ2-1; 7 bases are a match to TRBD2. The J segment lost 5 bases and the V segment lost 3 bases, leaving 10 bases of the junction unmatched. The CDR3 sequence is 16 residues long. Germline assignment: CDR1 MDHEN and CDR2 SYDVKM. DNA of the CDR3: TGTGCCAGCAGTTTTTCCGGGCCTAGCGGAAACAATGAGCAGTTCTTC. Its protein product is CASSFSGPSGNNEQFF.

V and J are TRBV5-1 and TRBJ2-2; TRBD2 might be the D (6 bases). Between the trimmed V and J ends, which lost 1 base and 5 bases, there was a span of 12 bases. Germline-derived CDR1 and CDR2 are SGHRS and YFSETQ. This CDR3 is built from 15 residues. The CDR3 reads CASSLISGVTGELFF. The CDR3 region has the DNA TGCGCCAGCAGCTTGATTAGCGGAGTTACCGGGGAGCTGTTTTTT.

V gene TRBV7-9 combines with J gene TRBJ1-1, with 7 positions matching TRBD1. The CDR3 sequence is 16 residues long. The V segment lost 2 bases and the J segment 0 bases; nucleotides outside the gene matches: 6. Germline CDR1 is SEHNR and CDR2 is FQNEAQ (reference sequence). The CDR3, as DNA: TGTGCCAGCAGCTTATACAGGGGTATGCTGAACACTGAAGCTTTCTTT. Its protein product is CASSLYRGMLNTEAFF.

The genes are TRBV18 and TRBJ1-5; 7 bases match TRBD1. CDR1 and CDR2 (germline): KGHSH, LQKENI. The CDR3 sequence is 13 residues long. Trimming took 5 bases from V and 5 from J; bases not matched to a gene: 3. CDR3 sequence: CASSRDRDQPQHF. The CDR3 DNA reads as TGTGCCAGCTCAAGAGACAGGGATCAGCCCCAGCATTTT.